The sequence of this T cell receptor (beta chain) was determined in a study of T cell responses to AZD1222 COVID-19 vaccine. Study overall: Timing groups of about 4 and about 12 weeks for second doses were pooled.

The CDR3 covers 12 residues. V was cut by 3 bases and J by 6 bases, with 5 bases left in between. CDR1 is LNHDA and CDR2 is SQIVND in the germline V gene (reference sequence). This clone was picked up a small number of times. Using immunoSEQ multiplex PCR, the repertoire was profiled, and TCRdb retains in-frame clones only, with some absent. The data contain more than 85,000 clones, approximately 91% of them singletons. The sequencing used peripheral blood, collected on day 0 of AZD1222 vaccination. This clonotype originated in an adult in good health. The rearrangement joins TRBV19 to TRBJ2-2; no definite D call. The CDR3 DNA is TGTGCCAGTAGTATTCCTCCCGGGGAGCTGTTTTTT. Translated: CASSIPPGELFF. The variable domain in full, completed from reference TRBV19 and TRBJ2-2, reads DGGITQSPKYLFRKEGQNVTLSCEQNLNHDAMYWYRQDPGQGLRLIYYSQIVNDFQKGDIAEGYSVSREKKESFPLTVTSAQKNPTAFYLCASSIPPGELFFGEGSRLTVL.